These T cell receptor beta chains were read from a single sample in a study of spatial heterogeneity in lung cancer. One entry per CDR3 protein, called by TCRdb with MiXCR from the 5' RACE reads. The sample shows around 30,000 distinct CDR3 sequences, 6% of them seen only once. Material: PBMCs, obtained at follow-up. All receptors derive from a male donor with early-stage non-small cell lung cancer. Both conserved end residues are part of each CDR3. A D gene is named only where the DNA matches it firmly. Clone size is given for some rows only: seen once, a few or many times, or a class if the clone is expanded.

clone_size: many
j_call: TRBJ2-1
v_call: TRBV7-8
cdr3_length: 15
d_call: TRBD2
cdr3_nt: TGTGCCAGCAGCTCGACTAGCGGGAGGCGCAATGAGCAGTTCTTC
cdr3_aa: CASSSTSGRRNEQFF

clone_size: many
j_call: TRBJ1-1
v_call: TRBV6-2/TRBV6-3
cdr3_length: 11
d_call: NA
cdr3_nt: TGTGCCAGCACCGAACAGGGTTATGCTTTCTTT
cdr3_aa: CASTEQGYAFF

clone_size: many
j_call: TRBJ2-3
v_call: TRBV30
cdr3_length: 12
d_call: NA
cdr3_nt: TGTGCCTGGGACACCTGGACAGATACGCAGTATTTT
cdr3_aa: CAWDTWTDTQYF

clone_size: many
j_call: TRBJ1-5
v_call: TRBV29-1
cdr3_length: 13
d_call: NA
cdr3_nt: TGCAGCGCCGTAATCCGGGGAGACCAGCCCCAGCATTTT
cdr3_aa: CSAVIRGDQPQHF

clone_size: many
j_call: TRBJ2-2
v_call: TRBV19
cdr3_length: 15
d_call: NA
cdr3_nt: TGTGCCAGTAGTATAGCAGGGGTACGGACCGGGGAGCTGTTTTTT
cdr3_aa: CASSIAGVRTGELFF

clone_size: many
j_call: TRBJ1-5
v_call: TRBV19
cdr3_length: 16
d_call: NA
cdr3_nt: TGTGCCAGTAGTCCTCGGACGGTGACTACAAATCAGCCCCAGCATTTT
cdr3_aa: CASSPRTVTTNQPQHF

clone_size: many
j_call: TRBJ2-1
v_call: TRBV9
cdr3_length: 17
d_call: TRBD2
cdr3_nt: TGTGCCAGCAGCTCCGGACTAGCGGGGGCGTCCTACAATGAGCAGTTCTTC
cdr3_aa: CASSSGLAGASYNEQFF

clone_size: many
j_call: TRBJ2-1
v_call: TRBV6-4
cdr3_length: 16
d_call: TRBD2
cdr3_nt: TGTGCCAGCAGTGACTCGATGGGACTAAACTACAATGAGCAGTTCTTC
cdr3_aa: CASSDSMGLNYNEQFF

clone_size: NA
j_call: TRBJ2-3
v_call: TRBV2
cdr3_length: 11
d_call: NA
cdr3_nt: TGTGCCAGCAGTACAAAGGATACGCAGTATTTT
cdr3_aa: CASSTKDTQYF

clone_size: many
j_call: TRBJ2-7
v_call: TRBV19
cdr3_length: 15
d_call: NA
cdr3_nt: TGTGCCAGTAGTATTATGGCGGAAAGCTCCTACGAGCAGTACTTC
cdr3_aa: CASSIMAESSYEQYF

clone_size: many
j_call: TRBJ1-3
v_call: TRBV20-1
cdr3_length: 13
d_call: TRBD1
cdr3_nt: TGCAGTGCCAGGACAGGGAACGGAAACACCATATATTTT
cdr3_aa: CSARTGNGNTIYF

clone_size: NA
j_call: TRBJ2-5
v_call: TRBV20-1
cdr3_length: 13
d_call: NA
cdr3_nt: TGCAGTGCTAGAGAGCTGCAGGGGCGGACCCAGTACTTC
cdr3_aa: CSARELQGRTQYF

clone_size: NA
j_call: TRBJ2-2
v_call: TRBV4-1
cdr3_length: 18
d_call: NA
cdr3_nt: TGCGCCAGCAGCCAAGATACCCCCGTAGTAGCGAACACCGGGGAGCTGTTTTTT
cdr3_aa: CASSQDTPVVANTGELFF